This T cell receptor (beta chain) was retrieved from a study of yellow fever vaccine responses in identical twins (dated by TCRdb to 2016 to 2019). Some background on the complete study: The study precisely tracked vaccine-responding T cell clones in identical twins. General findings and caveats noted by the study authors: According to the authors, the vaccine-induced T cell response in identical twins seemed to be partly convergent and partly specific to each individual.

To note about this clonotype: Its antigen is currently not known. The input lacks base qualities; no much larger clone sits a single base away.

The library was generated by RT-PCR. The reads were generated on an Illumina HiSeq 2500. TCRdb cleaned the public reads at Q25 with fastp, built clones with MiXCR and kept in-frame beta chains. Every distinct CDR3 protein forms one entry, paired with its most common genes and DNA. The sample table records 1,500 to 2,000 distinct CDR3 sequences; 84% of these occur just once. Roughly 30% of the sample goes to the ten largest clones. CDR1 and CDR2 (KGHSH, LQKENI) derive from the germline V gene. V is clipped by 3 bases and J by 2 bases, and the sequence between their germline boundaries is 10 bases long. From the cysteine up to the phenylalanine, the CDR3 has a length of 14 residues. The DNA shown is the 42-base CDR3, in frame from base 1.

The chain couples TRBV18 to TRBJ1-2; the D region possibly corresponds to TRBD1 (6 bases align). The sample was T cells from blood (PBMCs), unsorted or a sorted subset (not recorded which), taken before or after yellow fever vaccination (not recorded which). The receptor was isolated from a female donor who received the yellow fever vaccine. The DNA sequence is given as TGTGCCAGCTCACCGAACAGGGAAAACTATGGCTACACCTTC. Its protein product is CASSPNRENYGYTF.